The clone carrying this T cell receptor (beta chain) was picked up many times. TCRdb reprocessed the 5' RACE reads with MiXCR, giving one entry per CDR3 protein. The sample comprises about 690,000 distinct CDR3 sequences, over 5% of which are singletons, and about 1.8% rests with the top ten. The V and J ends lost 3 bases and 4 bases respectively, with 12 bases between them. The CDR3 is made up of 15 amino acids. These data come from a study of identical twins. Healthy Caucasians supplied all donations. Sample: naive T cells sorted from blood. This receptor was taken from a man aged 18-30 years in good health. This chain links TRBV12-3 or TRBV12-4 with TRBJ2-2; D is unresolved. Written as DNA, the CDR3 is TGTGCCAGCAGTTTCGACGCCCGAACCACCGGGGAGCTGTTTTTT. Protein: CASSFDARTTGELFF.